Shown below are 22 T cell receptor beta chains from a single sample sequenced in a study of control samples from healthy donors and cancer patients. The method was immunoSEQ multiplex PCR; TCRdb's version includes in-frame clones alone and lacks a portion of them. This table holds more than 95,000 clones, about four fifths found once. Sequences were obtained from blood. Receptors were obtained from a woman in her forties or fifties in good health.

This chain links TRBV14 with TRBJ2-5, with 7 bases identical to TRBD2. The CDR3 has 18 amino acids. Looked up from germline, CDR1 is SGHDN and CDR2 is FVKESK. V lost 2 bases, J lost 1 base, and 13 bases stayed unmatched. CDR3 residues: CASSQKLGGSLRQETQYF. In DNA, the CDR3 is TGTGCCAGCAGCCAAAAGTTGGGAGGGAGCCTCCGCCAAGAGACCCAGTACTTC.

The gene calls are TRBV28 and TRBJ2-3; D gene unclear. The CDR3 has 16 residues. The V gene's germline CDR1 is MDHEN and CDR2 SYDVKM. V dropped 4 bases and J dropped 0 bases, with 14 bases sitting between them. The CDR3 coding sequence is TGTGCCAGCAGTTCCGAACAGCACTCTAGCACAGATACGCAGTATTTT. As protein: CASSSEQHSSTDTQYF. The variable domain in full, with the rest retrieved from reference TRBV28 and TRBJ2-3, is DVKVTQSSRYLVKRTGEKVFLECVQDMDHENMFWYRQDPGLGLRLIYFSYDVKMKEKGDIPEGYSVSREKKERFSLILESASTNQTSMYLCASSSEQHSSTDTQYFGPGTRLTVL.

The genes are TRBV9 and TRBJ2-3, with D perhaps matching TRBD2 (5 bases). V was pared by 0 bases and J by 3 bases, with 14 bases between. From germline, CDR1 is SGDLS and CDR2 YYNGEE. The CDR3 loop spans 16 amino acids. The CDR3 nucleotides read TGTGCCAGCAGCGTAGAGGCGGGTGCTCATACAGATACGCAGTATTTT. Its translation is CASSVEAGAHTDTQYF.

A few counts support this clone. V gene TRBV18 combines with J gene TRBJ2-1; 11 bases map to TRBD2. CDR3 length equals 16 residues. Trimming at V came to 6 bases and at J to 3 bases, leaving 7 bases not matched to a gene. Germline CDR1 reads KGHSH; CDR2 reads LQKENI. The CDR3 protein is CASSEIGTSGYNEQFF. In DNA, the CDR3 is TGTGCCAGCTCGGAGATTGGGACTAGCGGCTACAATGAGCAGTTCTTC. The whole variable domain, filled in from reference TRBV18 and TRBJ2-1, reads NAGVMQNPRHLVRRRGQEARLRCSPMKGHSHVYWYRQLPEEGLKFMVYLQKENIIDESGMPKERFSAEFPKEGPSILRIQQVVRGDSAAYFCASSEIGTSGYNEQFFGPGTRLTVL.

This clone showed up just once. This sequence joins TRBV4-2 and TRBJ2-1, with 8 bases lining up with TRBD2. Trimming cost V 0 bases and J 5 bases; bases outside gene matches: 6. The CDR3 covers 16 residues. Germline CDR1 is LGHNA and CDR2 is YNFKEQ. CDR3 nucleotides: TGTGCCAGCAGCCAAGACCTCTTCGGGGGGGACAATGAGCAGTTCTTC. It codes for CASSQDLFGGDNEQFF.

This chain uses TRBV5-4 with TRBJ2-2; 14 positions match TRBD2. CDR3 length: 17 residues. Germline CDR1 and CDR2: SGHNT and YYREEE (reference sequence). The trim removed 0 bases at V and 6 bases at J, leaving 4 bases unmatched. CDR3 amino acids: CASSLAGLAGAAGELFF. The CDR3 nucleotides are TGTGCCAGCAGCTTGGCGGGACTAGCGGGAGCGGCCGGGGAGCTGTTTTTT.

This clone showed up just once. V and J are TRBV18 and TRBJ2-7, with no clear D. The CDR3 is 14 residues long. Between the trimmed V and J ends, which lost 6 bases and 0 bases, there was a span of 12 bases. Per the germline V gene, CDR1 is KGHSH and CDR2 is LQKENI. The CDR3 here is CASSPPSSSYEQYF. CDR3 nucleotide sequence: TGTGCCAGCTCTCCTCCCTCGAGCTCCTACGAGCAGTACTTC.

V usage is TRBV29-1 and J usage is TRBJ1-2; the match to TRBD1 covers 12 bases. Unmatched junction bases numbered 4, after V lost 5 bases and J lost 6 bases. The CDR3 is made up of 13 amino acids. The germline CDR1 and CDR2 sequences are SQVTM and ANQGSEA. The CDR3 sequence: CSVYRDRGHGYTF. The CDR3 DNA reads TGCAGCGTTTACCGGGACAGGGGGCATGGCTACACCTTC.

The chain couples TRBV9 to TRBJ2-3; TRBD2 matches 8 bases. CDR1 and CDR2 from the germline V gene are SGDLS and YYNGEE. V was clipped by 3 bases and J by 1 base; unmatched bases: 13. This CDR3 is 18 amino acids long. Here the CDR3 reads CASSARGGVGPGTDTQYF. The CDR3 DNA reads TGTGCCAGCAGCGCACGGGGGGGTGTAGGGCCAGGCACAGATACGCAGTATTTT. Full variable domain (rest looked up from reference TRBV9 and TRBJ2-3): DSGVTQTPKHLITATGQRVTLRCSPRSGDLSVYWYQQSLDQGLQFLIQYYNGEERAKGNILERFSAQQFPDLHSELNLSSLELGDSALYFCASSARGGVGPGTDTQYFGPGTRLTVL.

This clone came up a few times. V gene TRBV30 combines with J gene TRBJ1-3; D unclear. V was clipped by 2 bases and J by 0 bases, with 11 bases between them. This CDR3 region has 15 residues. Germline CDR1 GTSNPN, CDR2 SVGIG (reference sequence). In DNA form, the CDR3 reads TGTGCCTGGAGTAGGCGGAGGAACTCTGGAAACACCATATATTTT. This codes for CAWSRRRNSGNTIYF.

The V gene is TRBV4-2, the J gene TRBJ2-7, with D perhaps TRBD2 (6 bases). V lost 0 bases and J 3 bases, leaving 15 bases between the germline ends. The length of the CDR3 is 16 residues. CDR1 is LGHNA and CDR2 is YNFKEQ in the germline V gene. The chain's CDR3 is CASSQDLASANYEQYF. CDR3 in DNA: TGTGCCAGCAGCCAAGATTTGGCTAGCGCGAACTACGAGCAGTACTTC.

The chain combines TRBV18 with TRBJ1-2; D is uncertain. The CDR3 has 13 amino acids. Germline V gene sequence: CDR1 KGHSH, CDR2 LQKENI. Trimming shortened V by 6 bases and J by 8 bases, and 16 bases separated the two germline ends. In DNA form, the CDR3 reads TGTGCCAGCTCCTCCGGCGGTGCGGGGGGCTACACCTTC. This gives the protein CASSSGGAGGYTF.

V and J are TRBV2 and TRBJ1-5; 10 bases match TRBD1. Germline lookup yields CDR1 SNHLY and CDR2 FYNNEI. V gave up 7 bases and J gave up 4 bases; unmatched junction bases: 4. There are 14 residues in the CDR3. The chain's CDR3 is CASNRDRGNQPQHF. CDR3 nucleotide sequence: TGTGCCAGCAACCGGGACAGGGGTAATCAGCCCCAGCATTTT.

V and J are TRBV14 and TRBJ2-1, with 9 positions matching TRBD1. The CDR3 runs 15 residues. Looked up from germline, CDR1 is SGHDN and CDR2 is FVKESK. V shed 2 bases, J shed 9 bases, and the junction held 8 bases outside the gene matches. The CDR3 region is CASSQLGQGQGEQFF. Here the CDR3 DNA reads TGTGCCAGCAGCCAACTAGGACAGGGACAGGGTGAGCAGTTCTTC.

This rearrangement joins TRBV18 to TRBJ2-5, with 8 bases that match TRBD2. The junction had 1 base not matched to a gene; V was cut back by 3 bases and J by 4 bases. Germline V lookup: CDR1 KGHSH, CDR2 LQKENI. There are 13 residues in the CDR3. This CDR3 is CASSPSGTETQYF. In nucleotides, the CDR3 is TGTGCCAGCTCACCTAGCGGGACAGAGACCCAGTACTTC.

The gene calls are TRBV19 and TRBJ2-1; TRBD2 matches 9 bases. The CDR3 is made up of 15 amino acids. The V gene end was trimmed by 4 bases and the J gene end by 4 bases; junction bases not matched to a gene: 5. Germline V gives CDR1 LNHDA, CDR2 SQIVND (reference sequence). CDR3 nucleotide sequence: TGTGCCAGTAGTAGGCTAAGCGGGGGGTACAATGAGCAGTTCTTC. The encoded protein is CASSRLSGGYNEQFF.

CDR3 region: CASSQVHLYGYTF. CDR3 coding DNA: TGTGCCAGCAGCCAAGTCCACCTCTATGGCTACACCTTC. This rearrangement joins TRBV14 to TRBJ1-2; D is uncertain. V was clipped by 1 base and J by 4 bases, with 7 bases between them. This CDR3 has 13 residues. CDR1 is SGHDN and CDR2 is FVKESK in the germline V gene.

This clone was counted at least ten times. The genes are TRBV2 and TRBJ2-5; D not resolved. CDR1 and CDR2 (germline): SNHLY, FYNNEI. The CDR3 loop spans 12 amino acids. Trimming pared 8 bases from V and 1 base from J, leaving 8 bases between. CDR3 bases: TGTGCCAGCTCGACCTTCCAAGAGACCCAGTACTTC. It codes for CASSTFQETQYF.

J is TRBJ1-6 and V is TRBV2; tentative D call: TRBD1 (5 bases). This CDR3 region has 13 residues. Trimming removed 4 bases at V and 8 bases at J, with 9 bases between. The germline gives CDR1 SNHLY, CDR2 FYNNEI. The CDR3 sequence: CASSGIRDSPLHF. The CDR3 nucleotides read TGTGCCAGCAGTGGTATCAGGGATTCACCCCTCCACTTT.

The chain combines TRBV18 with TRBJ2-7; D assignment may be TRBD1 or TRBD2 (6 bases each). This CDR3 has 16 residues. Germline V gene data show CDR1 as KGHSH and CDR2 as LQKENI. Trimming stripped 0 bases from V and 5 bases from J, with 17 bases between. This CDR3 is CASSPPPTFGGNEQYF. DNA of the CDR3: TGTGCCAGCTCACCACCTCCCACTTTCGGGGGCAACGAGCAGTACTTC.

This chain joins TRBV5-6 and TRBJ2-6; D gene unclear. CDR1 SGHDT and CDR2 YYEEEE come from the germline V gene. The V end lost 9 bases, the J end lost 0 bases, and 13 bases lay between the germline ends. The CDR3 is 15 residues long. The CDR3 DNA is TGTGCCACCAAGATGGGGTACTCTGGGGCCAACGTCCTGACTTTC. Its protein is CATKMGYSGANVLTF.

The chain joins TRBV6-5 to TRBJ1-1; 8 nucleotides match TRBD1. This CDR3 is built from 14 residues. The V gene end was trimmed by 4 bases and the J gene end by 5 bases; junction bases not matched to a gene: 6. Per the germline V gene, CDR1 is MNHEY and CDR2 is SVGAGI. The CDR3 is CASSFGTGTTEAFF. The CDR3 nucleotides are TGTGCCAGCAGTTTCGGGACAGGAACAACTGAAGCTTTCTTT.